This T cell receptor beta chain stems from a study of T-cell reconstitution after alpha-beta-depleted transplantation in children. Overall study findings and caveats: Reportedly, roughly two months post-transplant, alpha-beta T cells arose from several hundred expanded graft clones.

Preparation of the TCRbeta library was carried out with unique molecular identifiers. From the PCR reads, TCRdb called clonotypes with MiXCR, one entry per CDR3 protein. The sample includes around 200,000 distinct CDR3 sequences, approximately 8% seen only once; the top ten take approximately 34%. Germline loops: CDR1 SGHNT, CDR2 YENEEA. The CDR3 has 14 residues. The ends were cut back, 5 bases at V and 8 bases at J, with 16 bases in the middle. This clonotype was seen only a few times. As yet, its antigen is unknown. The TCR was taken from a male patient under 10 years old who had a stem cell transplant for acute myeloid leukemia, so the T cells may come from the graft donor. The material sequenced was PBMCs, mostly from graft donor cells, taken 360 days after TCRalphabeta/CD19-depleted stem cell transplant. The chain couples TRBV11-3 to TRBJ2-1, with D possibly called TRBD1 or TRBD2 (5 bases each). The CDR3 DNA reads TGTGCCAGCAGCCCAGGGTGGGCCGGGGATGAGCAGTTCTTC. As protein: CASSPGWAGDEQFF.